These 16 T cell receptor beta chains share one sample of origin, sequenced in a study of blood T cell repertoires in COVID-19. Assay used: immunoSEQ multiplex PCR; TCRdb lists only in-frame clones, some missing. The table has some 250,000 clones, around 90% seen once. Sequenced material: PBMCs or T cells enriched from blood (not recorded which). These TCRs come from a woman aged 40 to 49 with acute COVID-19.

CDR3 in DNA: TGTGCCAGCAGGACTGGGAGTAGCAATCAGCCCCAGCATTTT. It specifies CASRTGSSNQPQHF. The chain is built from TRBV28 and TRBJ1-5; D remains ambiguous. The CDR3 sequence is 14 residues long. CDR1 MDHEN and CDR2 SYDVKM come from the germline V gene. V was shortened by 6 bases and J by 0 bases, with 9 bases between the two germline ends.

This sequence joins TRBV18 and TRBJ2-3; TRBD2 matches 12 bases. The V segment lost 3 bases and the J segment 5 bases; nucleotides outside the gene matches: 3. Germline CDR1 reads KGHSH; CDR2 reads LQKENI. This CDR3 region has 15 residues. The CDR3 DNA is TGTGCCAGCTCACCGACTAGCGGGAGAGGAGATACGCAGTATTTT. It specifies CASSPTSGRGDTQYF.

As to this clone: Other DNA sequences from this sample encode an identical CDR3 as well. As DNA, the CDR3 is TGTGCCAGCAGTTACTCGCGGGGCGCGAGCACTGAAGCTTTCTTT. Residues: CASSYSRGASTEAFF. The genes are TRBV6-5 and TRBJ1-1; D perhaps matches TRBD1 (5 bases). V was shortened by 0 bases and J by 4 bases, with 12 bases between the two germline ends. CDR1 MNHEY and CDR2 SVGAGI come from the germline V gene. CDR3 size: 15 residues.

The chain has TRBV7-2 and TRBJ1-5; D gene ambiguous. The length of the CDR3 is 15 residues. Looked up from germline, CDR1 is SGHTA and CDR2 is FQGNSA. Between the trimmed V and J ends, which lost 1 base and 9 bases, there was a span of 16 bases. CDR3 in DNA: TGTGCCAGCAGCTTAGGAGGTAGCAGTATTCCGCCCCAGCATTTT. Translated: CASSLGGSSIPPQHF. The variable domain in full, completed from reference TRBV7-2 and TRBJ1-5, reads GAGVSQSPSNKVTEKGKDVELRCDPISGHTALYWYRQSLGQGLEFLIYFQGNSAPDKSGLPSDRFSAERTGGSVSTLTIQRTQQEDSAVYLCASSLGGSSIPPQHFGDGTRLSIL.

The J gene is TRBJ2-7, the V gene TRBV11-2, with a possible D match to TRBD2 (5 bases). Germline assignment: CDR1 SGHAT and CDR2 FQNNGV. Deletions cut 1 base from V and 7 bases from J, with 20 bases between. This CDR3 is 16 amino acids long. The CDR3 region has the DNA TGTGCCAGCAGCTTAGTTATAGGCATTGTCGGGGAAGAGCAGTACTTC. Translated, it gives CASSLVIGIVGEEQYF.

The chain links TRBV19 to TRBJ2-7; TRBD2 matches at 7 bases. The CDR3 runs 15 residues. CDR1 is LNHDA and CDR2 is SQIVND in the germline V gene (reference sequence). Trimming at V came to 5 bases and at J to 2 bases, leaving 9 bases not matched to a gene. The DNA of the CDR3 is TGTGCCAGTAGTCCCTCCAGCGGGAACCCCTACGAGCAGTACTTC. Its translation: CASSPSSGNPYEQYF.

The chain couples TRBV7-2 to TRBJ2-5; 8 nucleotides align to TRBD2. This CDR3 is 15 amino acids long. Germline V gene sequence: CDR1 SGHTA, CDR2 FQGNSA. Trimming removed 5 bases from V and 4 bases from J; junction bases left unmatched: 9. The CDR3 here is CASSLMSGRRETQYF. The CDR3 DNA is TGTGCCAGCAGCCTTATGAGCGGGAGACGAGAGACCCAGTACTTC.

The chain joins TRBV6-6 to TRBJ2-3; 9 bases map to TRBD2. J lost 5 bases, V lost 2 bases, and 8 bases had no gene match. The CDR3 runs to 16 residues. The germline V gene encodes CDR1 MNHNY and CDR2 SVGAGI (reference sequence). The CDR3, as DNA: TGTGCCAGCAGTTACCCTATGAGCGGGGGGATAGATACGCAGTATTTT. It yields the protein CASSYPMSGGIDTQYF.

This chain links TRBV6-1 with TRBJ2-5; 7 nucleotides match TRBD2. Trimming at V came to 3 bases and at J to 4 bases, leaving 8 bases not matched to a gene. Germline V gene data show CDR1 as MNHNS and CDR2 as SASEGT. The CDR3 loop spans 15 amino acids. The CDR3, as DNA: TGTGCCAGCAGTGATAGACTAGCAGGAGGAGAGACCCAGTACTTC. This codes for CASSDRLAGGETQYF.

The CDR3, as DNA: TGTGCCAGCAGCCCGGAGGCAAAGCCCGGCTACACCTTC. It specifies CASSPEAKPGYTF. The gene calls are TRBV7-9 and TRBJ1-2, with unresolved D. There are 13 residues in the CDR3. V gave up 5 bases and J gave up 8 bases, with 15 bases separating them. In germline, CDR1 is SEHNR, CDR2 FQNEAQ (reference sequence).

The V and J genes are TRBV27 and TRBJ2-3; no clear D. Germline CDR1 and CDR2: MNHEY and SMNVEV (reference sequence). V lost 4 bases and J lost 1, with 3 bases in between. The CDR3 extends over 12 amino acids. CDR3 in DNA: TGTGCCAGCAGTTCAGGCACAGATACGCAGTATTTT. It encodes CASSSGTDTQYF.

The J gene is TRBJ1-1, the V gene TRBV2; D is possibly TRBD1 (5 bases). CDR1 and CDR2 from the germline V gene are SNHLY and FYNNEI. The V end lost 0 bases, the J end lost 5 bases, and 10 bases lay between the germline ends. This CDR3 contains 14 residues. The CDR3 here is CASSEAGGRTEAFF. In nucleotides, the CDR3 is TGTGCCAGCAGTGAAGCGGGGGGACGGACTGAAGCTTTCTTT.

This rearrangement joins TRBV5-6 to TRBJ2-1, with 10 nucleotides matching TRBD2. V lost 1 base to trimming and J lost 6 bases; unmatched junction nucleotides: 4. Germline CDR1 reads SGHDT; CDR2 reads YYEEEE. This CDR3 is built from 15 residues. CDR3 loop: CASSLTSGALNEQFF. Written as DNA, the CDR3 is TGTGCCAGCAGCTTGACTAGCGGGGCCCTCAATGAGCAGTTCTTC.

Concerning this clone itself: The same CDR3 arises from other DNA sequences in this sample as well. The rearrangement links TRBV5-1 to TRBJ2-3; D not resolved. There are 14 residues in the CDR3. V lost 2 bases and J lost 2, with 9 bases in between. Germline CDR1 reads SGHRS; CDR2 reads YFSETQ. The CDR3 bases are TGCGCCAGCAGCTTTGGCGGTTCCACAGATACGCAGTATTTT. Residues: CASSFGGSTDTQYF. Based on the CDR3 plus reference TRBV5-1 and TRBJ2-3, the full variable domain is KAGVTQTPRYLIKTRGQQVTLSCSPISGHRSVSWYQQTPGQGLQFLFEYFSETQRNKGNFPGRFSGRQFSNSRSEMNVSTLELGDSALYLCASSFGGSTDTQYFGPGTRLTVL.

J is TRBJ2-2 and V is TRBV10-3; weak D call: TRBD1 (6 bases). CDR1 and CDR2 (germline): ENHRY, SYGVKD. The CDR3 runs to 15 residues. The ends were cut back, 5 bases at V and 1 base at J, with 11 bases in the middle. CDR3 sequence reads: CAISPVTGNTGELFF. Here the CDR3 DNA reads TGTGCCATCAGTCCTGTGACAGGGAACACCGGGGAGCTGTTTTTT.

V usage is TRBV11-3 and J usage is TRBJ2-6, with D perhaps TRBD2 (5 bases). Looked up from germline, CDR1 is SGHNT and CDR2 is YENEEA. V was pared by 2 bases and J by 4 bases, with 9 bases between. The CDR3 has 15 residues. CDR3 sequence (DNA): TGTGCCAGCAGCTTAACGGGGTTAGGGGCCAACGTCCTGACTTTC. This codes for CASSLTGLGANVLTF. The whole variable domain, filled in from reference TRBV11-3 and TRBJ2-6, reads EAGVVQSPRYKIIEKKQPVAFWCNPISGHNTLYWYLQNLGQGPELLIRYENEEAVDDSQLPKDRFSAERLKGVDSTLKIQPAELGDSAVYLCASSLTGLGANVLTFGAGSRLTVL.